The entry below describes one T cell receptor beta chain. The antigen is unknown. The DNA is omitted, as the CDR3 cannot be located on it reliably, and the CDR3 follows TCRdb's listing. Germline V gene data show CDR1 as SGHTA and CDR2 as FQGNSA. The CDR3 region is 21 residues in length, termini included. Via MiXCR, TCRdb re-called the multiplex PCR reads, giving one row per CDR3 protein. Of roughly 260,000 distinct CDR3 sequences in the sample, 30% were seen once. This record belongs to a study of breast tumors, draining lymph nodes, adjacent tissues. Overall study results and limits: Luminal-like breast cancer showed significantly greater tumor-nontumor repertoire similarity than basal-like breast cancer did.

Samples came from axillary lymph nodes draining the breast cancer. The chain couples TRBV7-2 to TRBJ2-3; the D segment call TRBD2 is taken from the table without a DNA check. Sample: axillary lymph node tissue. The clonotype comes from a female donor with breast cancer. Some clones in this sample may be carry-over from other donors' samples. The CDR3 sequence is CASSFYICSARVAGLTDTQYF.